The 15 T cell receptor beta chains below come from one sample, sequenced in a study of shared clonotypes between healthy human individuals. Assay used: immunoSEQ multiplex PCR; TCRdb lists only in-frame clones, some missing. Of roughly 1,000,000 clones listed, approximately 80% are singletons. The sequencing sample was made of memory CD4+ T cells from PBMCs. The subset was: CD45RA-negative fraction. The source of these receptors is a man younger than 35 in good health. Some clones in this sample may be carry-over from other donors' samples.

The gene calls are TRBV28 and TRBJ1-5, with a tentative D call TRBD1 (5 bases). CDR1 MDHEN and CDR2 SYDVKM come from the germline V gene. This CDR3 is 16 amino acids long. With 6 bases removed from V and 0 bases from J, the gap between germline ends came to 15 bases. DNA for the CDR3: TGTGCCAGCAGCTTAAGGGGAATTTATAGCAATCAGCCCCAGCATTTT. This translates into CASSLRGIYSNQPQHF.

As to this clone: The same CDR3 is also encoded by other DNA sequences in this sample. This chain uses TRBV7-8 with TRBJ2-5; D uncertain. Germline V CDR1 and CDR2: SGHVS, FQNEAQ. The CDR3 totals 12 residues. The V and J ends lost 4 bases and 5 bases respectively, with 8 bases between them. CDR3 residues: CASSSVGETQYF. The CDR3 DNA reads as TGTGCCAGCAGCTCCGTTGGGGAGACCCAGTACTTC.

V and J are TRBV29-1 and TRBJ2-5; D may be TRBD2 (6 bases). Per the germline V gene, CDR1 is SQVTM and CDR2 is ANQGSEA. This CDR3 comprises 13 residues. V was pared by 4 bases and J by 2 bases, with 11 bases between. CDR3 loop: CSVGVGGQETQYF. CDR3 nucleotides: TGCAGCGTTGGGGTGGGAGGACAAGAGACCCAGTACTTC.

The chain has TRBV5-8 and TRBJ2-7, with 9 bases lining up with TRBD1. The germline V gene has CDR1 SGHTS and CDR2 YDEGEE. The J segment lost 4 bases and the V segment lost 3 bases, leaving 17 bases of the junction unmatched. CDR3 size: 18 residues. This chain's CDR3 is CASSSKTTSGTGRYEQYF. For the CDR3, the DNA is TGTGCCAGCAGCTCGAAGACGACCTCCGGGACAGGGAGGTACGAGCAGTACTTC. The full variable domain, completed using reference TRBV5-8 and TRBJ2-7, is EAGVTQSPTHLIKTRGQQATLRCSPISGHTSVYWYQQALGLGLQFLLWYDEGEERNRGNFPPRFSGRQFPNYSSELNVNALELEDSALYLCASSSKTTSGTGRYEQYFGPGTRLTVT.

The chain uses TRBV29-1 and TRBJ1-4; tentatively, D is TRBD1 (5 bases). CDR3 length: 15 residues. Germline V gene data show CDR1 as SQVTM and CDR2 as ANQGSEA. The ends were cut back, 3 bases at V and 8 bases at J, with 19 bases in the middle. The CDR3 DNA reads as TGCAGCGTTGACAATTATGGGCAGGGCGAGGAAAAACTGTTTTTT. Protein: CSVDNYGQGEEKLFF.

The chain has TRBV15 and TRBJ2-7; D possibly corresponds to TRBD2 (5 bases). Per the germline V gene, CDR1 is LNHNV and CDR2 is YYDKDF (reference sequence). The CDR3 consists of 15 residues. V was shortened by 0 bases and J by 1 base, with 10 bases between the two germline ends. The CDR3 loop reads CATSRDLARSYEQYF. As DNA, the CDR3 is TGTGCCACCAGCAGAGATCTAGCTCGATCCTACGAGCAGTACTTC. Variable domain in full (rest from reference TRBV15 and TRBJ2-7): DAMVIQNPRYQVTQFGKPVTLSCSQTLNHNVMYWYQQKSSQAPKLLFHYYDKDFNNEADTPDNFQSRRPNTSFCFLDIRSPGLGDTAMYLCATSRDLARSYEQYFGPGTRLTVT.

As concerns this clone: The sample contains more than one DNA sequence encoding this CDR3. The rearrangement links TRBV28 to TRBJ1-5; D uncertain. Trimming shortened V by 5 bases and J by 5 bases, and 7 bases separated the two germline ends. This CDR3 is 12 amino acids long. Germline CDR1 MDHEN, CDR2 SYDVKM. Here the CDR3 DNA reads TGTGCCAGCAGTCCCTACTATCAGCCCCAGCATTTT. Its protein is CASSPYYQPQHF.

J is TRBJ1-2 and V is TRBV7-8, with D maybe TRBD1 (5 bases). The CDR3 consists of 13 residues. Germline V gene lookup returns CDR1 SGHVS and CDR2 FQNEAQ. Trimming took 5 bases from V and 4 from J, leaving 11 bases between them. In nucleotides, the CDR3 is TGTGCCAGCAGCCGATCGGGGGGCTATGGCTACACCTTC. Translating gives CASSRSGGYGYTF.

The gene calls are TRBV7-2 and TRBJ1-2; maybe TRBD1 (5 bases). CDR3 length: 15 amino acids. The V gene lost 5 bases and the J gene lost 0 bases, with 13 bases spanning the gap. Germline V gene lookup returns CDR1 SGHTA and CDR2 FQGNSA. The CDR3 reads CASSAGPGTNYGYTF. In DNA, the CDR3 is TGTGCCAGCAGCGCGGGGCCCGGAACTAACTATGGCTACACCTTC.

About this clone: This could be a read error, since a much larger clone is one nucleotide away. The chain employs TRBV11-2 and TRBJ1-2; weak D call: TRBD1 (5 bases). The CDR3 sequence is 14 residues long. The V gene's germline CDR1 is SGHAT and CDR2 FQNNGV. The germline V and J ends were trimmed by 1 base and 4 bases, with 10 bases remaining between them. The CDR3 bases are TGTGCCAGCAGCTTAGTAGGGGCTCTCTATGGCTACACCTTC. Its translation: CASSLVGALYGYTF.

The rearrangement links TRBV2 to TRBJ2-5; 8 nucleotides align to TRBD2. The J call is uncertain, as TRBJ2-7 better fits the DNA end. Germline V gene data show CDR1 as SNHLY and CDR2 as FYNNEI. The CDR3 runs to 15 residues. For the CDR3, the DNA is TGTGCCAGCACCCCTCTAGCGGGCTACTCCTACGAGCAGTACTTC. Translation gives CASTPLAGYSYEQYF.

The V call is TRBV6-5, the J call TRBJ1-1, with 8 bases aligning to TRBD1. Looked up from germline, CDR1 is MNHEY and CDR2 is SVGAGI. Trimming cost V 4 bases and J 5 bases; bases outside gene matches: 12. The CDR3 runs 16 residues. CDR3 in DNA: TGTGCCAGCAGTTGGTCGGGACAGGCCAGCGAAACTGAAGCTTTCTTT. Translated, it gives CASSWSGQASETEAFF.

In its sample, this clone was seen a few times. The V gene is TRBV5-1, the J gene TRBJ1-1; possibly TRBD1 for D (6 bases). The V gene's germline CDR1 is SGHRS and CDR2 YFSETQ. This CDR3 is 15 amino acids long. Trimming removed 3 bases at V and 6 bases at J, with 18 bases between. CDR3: CASSYAQGRGSEAFF. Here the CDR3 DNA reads TGCGCCAGCAGCTACGCCCAGGGGCGGGGATCTGAAGCTTTCTTT.

In nucleotides, the CDR3 is TGCAGCGTTACACCAGCAGAGGAGCAGTTCTTC. Translating it yields CSVTPAEEQFF. V and J are TRBV29-1 and TRBJ2-1; D not resolved. CDR3 size: 11 residues. Germline V gives CDR1 SQVTM, CDR2 ANQGSEA. Deletions cut 5 bases from V and 10 bases from J, with 12 bases between.

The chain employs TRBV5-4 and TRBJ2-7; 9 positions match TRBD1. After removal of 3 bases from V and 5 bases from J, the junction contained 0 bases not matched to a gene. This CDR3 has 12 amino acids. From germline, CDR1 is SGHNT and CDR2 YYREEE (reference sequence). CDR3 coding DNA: TGTGCCAGCAGCTGGACAGGGGACGAGCAGTACTTC. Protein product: CASSWTGDEQYF.